This entry features one T cell receptor (beta chain) sequence. What it binds is unknown. This sample is drawn from a study of CD8 T cells in ankylosing spondylitis. Findings and caveats of the study: Made up of eight highly homologous variants, a TCR beta motif appeared characteristic of ankylosing spondylitis blood.

A single record per CDR3 protein comes from TCRdb applying MiXCR to the 5' RACE reads. The sample records around 130,000 distinct CDR3 sequences, 17% being singletons. The CDR3 contains 14 residues. V trimming: 4 bases; J trimming: 3 bases; junction bases outside the gene matches: 6. Germline loops: CDR1 SGHRS, CDR2 YFSETQ. The sample consisted of blood, either unsorted or a sorted T cell fraction (not recorded which). The chain couples TRBV5-1 to TRBJ2-7, with 8 nucleotides matching TRBD1. The sequence derives from a male donor with ankylosing spondylitis. The DNA for the CDR3 is TGCGCCAGCAGCCCCGGACAGGGTATCTACGAGCAGTACTTC. Its translation is CASSPGQGIYEQYF. Filled out from reference TRBV5-1 and TRBJ2-7, the complete variable domain reads KAGVTQTPRYLIKTRGQQVTLSCSPISGHRSVSWYQQTPGQGLQFLFEYFSETQRNKGNFPGRFSGRQFSNSRSEMNVSTLELGDSALYLCASSPGQGIYEQYFGPGTRLTVT.